Listed below are T cell receptor beta chains from one sample, sequenced in a study of T-cell reconstitution after alpha-beta-depleted transplantation in children. TCRdb ran MiXCR on the PCR reads and lists one entry per CDR3 protein. Seen here are around 670,000 distinct CDR3 sequences, under 15% observed once, and the top ten hold around 0.79%. The starting material was PBMCs, obtained before TCRalphabeta/CD19-depleted stem cell transplant. Source of these receptors: a girl aged 2 to 10 with congenital amegakaryocytic thrombocytopenia, due to receive a stem cell transplant. Both conserved end residues are trimmed from each CDR3. Fields, in order: V gene, J gene, CDR3 protein.

V: TRBV20-1; J: TRBJ2-2; CDR3: SAKTSGRRTGELF
V: TRBV5-1; J: TRBJ2-1; CDR3: ASSGQSSSYNEQF
V: TRBV28; J: TRBJ1-5; CDR3: ASSFLGSQPQH
V: TRBV10-3; J: TRBJ2-3; CDR3: AIKGPASTDTQY
V: TRBV5-1; J: TRBJ2-1; CDR3: ASTEGGQIRNEQF
V: TRBV20-1; J: TRBJ1-2; CDR3: SASQLRGPGGYT
V: TRBV11-2; J: TRBJ2-3; CDR3: ASSIGLGDTQY
V: TRBV6-1; J: TRBJ1-3; CDR3: ASRQPGFRNTIY
V: TRBV12-3/TRBV12-4; J: TRBJ2-2; CDR3: ASSFSQSRTGELF
V: TRBV11-2; J: TRBJ2-7; CDR3: ASSTSDIPYEQY
V: TRBV5-1; J: TRBJ2-3; CDR3: ASSFREDTQY
V: TRBV29-1; J: TRBJ1-2; CDR3: SARTSYGYT
V: TRBV29-1; J: TRBJ2-1; CDR3: SPARAGGDMNEQF
V: TRBV5-1; J: TRBJ2-1; CDR3: ASSLAPSGNEQF
V: TRBV6-1; J: TRBJ1-6; CDR3: ASKWVLNSPLH
V: TRBV6-1; J: TRBJ2-5; CDR3: ASSEVGGETQY
V: TRBV20-1; J: TRBJ1-3; CDR3: SASGLGDDSGNTIY
V: TRBV7-9; J: TRBJ2-2; CDR3: ASSSRDRVKDTGELF
V: TRBV11-2; J: TRBJ2-7; CDR3: ASSPMTGVYEQY
V: TRBV20-1; J: TRBJ1-1; CDR3: SARVPTAGNTEAF
V: TRBV20-1; J: TRBJ2-3; CDR3: SATARGTSTDTQY
V: TRBV18; J: TRBJ2-5; CDR3: ASSPIRGRRETQY
V: TRBV29-1; J: TRBJ2-1; CDR3: SVQGLAGGNEPF
V: TRBV20-1; J: TRBJ2-5; CDR3: SVWTGQGQETQY
V: TRBV14; J: TRBJ2-3; CDR3: ASSQASGGLRDTQY
V: TRBV12-3/TRBV12-4; J: TRBJ1-5; CDR3: ASSWAGGAQPQH